The 16 T cell receptor beta chains below come from one sample, sequenced in a study of T cell changes during pregnancy in multiple sclerosis. Profiled with immunoSEQ multiplex PCR; TCRdb holds only in-frame clones, not every one. The sample yields 30,000 to 40,000 clones, about 95% seen once. This material consisted of CD4+ T cells from peripheral blood mononuclear cells, taken in the second trimester of pregnancy. These receptor sequences come from a female donor with multiple sclerosis, enrolled in a pregnancy study.

This chain connects TRBV18 to TRBJ2-3, with D maybe TRBD2 (6 bases). V was shortened by 3 bases and J by 2 bases, with 18 bases between the two germline ends. Germline CDR1 is KGHSH and CDR2 is LQKENI. The CDR3 has 17 residues. The CDR3 sequence is CASSPLPFSGYTDTQYF. CDR3 in DNA: TGTGCCAGCTCACCCCTCCCCTTTAGCGGATACACAGATACGCAGTATTTT.

The chain combines TRBV5-1 with TRBJ2-2, with 11 bases identical to TRBD1. This CDR3 is built from 16 residues. The junction had 6 bases not matched to a gene; V was cut back by 3 bases and J by 5 bases. Germline CDR1 is SGHRS and CDR2 is YFSETQ. In DNA form, the CDR3 reads TGCGCCAGCAGCTGGTGGGGACAGGGGGAGACCGGGGAGCTGTTTTTT. It is translated as CASSWWGQGETGELFF.

The V and J genes are TRBV5-1 and TRBJ1-5; D perhaps matches TRBD1 (5 bases). Trimming took 4 bases from V and 0 from J, leaving 11 bases between them. The CDR3 is 15 residues long. The germline gives CDR1 SGHRS, CDR2 YFSETQ. The CDR3 DNA is TGCGCCAGCAGCGCCGACAGCTATAGCAATCAGCCCCAGCATTTT. Protein product: CASSADSYSNQPQHF.

This clone occurred once. The chain employs TRBV7-2 and TRBJ2-1; 10 bases agree with TRBD2. V was clipped by 1 base and J by 9 bases; unmatched bases: 9. Per the germline V gene, CDR1 is SGHTA and CDR2 is FQGNSA. The CDR3 has 16 residues. In DNA, the CDR3 is TGTGCCAGCAGCTTAGGTCAAGCGGGGGGGCAGGGTGAGCAGTTCTTC. Translating it yields CASSLGQAGGQGEQFF.

This clone was seen once. The V call is TRBV19, the J call TRBJ2-4; the D is unclear. CDR1 and CDR2 (germline): LNHDA, SQIVND (reference sequence). The germline V and J ends were trimmed by 7 bases and 0 bases, with 7 bases remaining between them. The length of the CDR3 is 13 residues. This chain's CDR3 is CASTGLAKNIQYF. The CDR3 DNA follows: TGTGCCAGTACGGGTTTAGCCAAAAACATTCAGTACTTC.

The J gene is TRBJ2-3, the V gene TRBV27; 8 bases are shared with TRBD1. The junction had 9 bases not matched to a gene; V was cut back by 4 bases and J by 6 bases. The CDR3 covers 15 residues. Germline CDR1 is MNHEY and CDR2 is SMNVEV (reference sequence). The CDR3 nucleotides read TGTGCCAGCAGTTCGCGGACAGGGAACAGGGATACGCAGTATTTT. It yields the protein CASSSRTGNRDTQYF.

This clone was seen once. V and J are TRBV25-1 and TRBJ1-1, with D unclear. The CDR3 has 13 amino acids. Germline V gives CDR1 MGHDK, CDR2 SYGVNS. Between the trimmed V and J ends, which lost 10 bases and 0 bases, there was a span of 12 bases. The DNA of the CDR3 is TGTGCCACCTCTCGGGGTTTGAACACTGAAGCTTTCTTT. This codes for CATSRGLNTEAFF.

The rearrangement joins TRBV5-1 to TRBJ1-5, with D perhaps matching TRBD1 (6 bases). Germline-derived CDR1 and CDR2 are SGHRS and YFSETQ. The CDR3 has 14 amino acids. V was shortened by 0 bases and J by 6 bases, with 10 bases between the two germline ends. The CDR3 coding sequence is TGCGCCAGCAGCTTGGAACAGGGCGGTCAGCCCCAGCATTTT. Translation: CASSLEQGGQPQHF.

This rearrangement joins TRBV7-3 to TRBJ1-1; D is unclear. This CDR3 has 13 residues. Trimming removed 5 bases from V and 1 base from J, with 8 bases in between. Germline-derived CDR1 and CDR2 are SGHTA and FQGTGA. CDR3: CASSQESNTEAFF. Here the CDR3 DNA reads TGTGCCAGCAGCCAAGAGTCGAACACTGAAGCTTTCTTT.

The rearrangement uses TRBV5-1 and TRBJ2-5, with TRBD2 identical over 10 bases. This CDR3 spans 17 amino acids. V lost 0 bases and J lost 1; bases outside the gene matches: 6. CDR1 SGHRS and CDR2 YFSETQ come from the germline V gene. This chain's CDR3 is CASSLDASGGIQETQYF. In nucleotides, the CDR3 is TGCGCCAGCAGCTTGGACGCTAGCGGGGGAATCCAAGAGACCCAGTACTTC.

The rearrangement uses TRBV7-9 and TRBJ2-7; D not certain. This CDR3 spans 16 amino acids. In germline, CDR1 is SEHNR, CDR2 FQNEAQ (reference sequence). V was cut by 4 bases and J by 3 bases, with 19 bases left in between. This CDR3 reads CASSYVDWVLYYEQYF. The CDR3 DNA sequence: TGTGCCAGCAGCTACGTTGACTGGGTACTATACTACGAGCAGTACTTC. The variable domain in full, completed from reference TRBV7-9 and TRBJ2-7, reads DTGVSQNPRHKITKRGQNVTFRCDPISEHNRLYWYRQTLGQGPEFLTYFQNEAQLEKSRLLSDRFSAERPKGSFSTLEIQRTEQGDSAMYLCASSYVDWVLYYEQYFGPGTRLTVT.

V gene TRBV12-5 combines with J gene TRBJ2-7; 10 bases map to TRBD1. The CDR3 is made up of 14 amino acids. From germline, CDR1 is LGHNT and CDR2 FRNRAP. J lost 4 bases, V lost 1 base, and 1 base had no gene match. CDR3 bases: TGTGCTAGTGGTTTGGGACAGGGGGCGTACGAGCAGTACTTC. Encoded protein: CASGLGQGAYEQYF.

The chain couples TRBV15 to TRBJ2-5, with D possibly TRBD1 on 6 matching bases. Germline loops: CDR1 LNHNV, CDR2 YYDKDF (reference sequence). V was shortened by 0 bases and J by 0 bases, with 11 bases between the two germline ends. CDR3 length equals 16 residues. The CDR3 DNA is TGTGCCACCAGCAGAGATTGGGGGCAGTACCAAGAGACCCAGTACTTC. This translates into CATSRDWGQYQETQYF.

V and J are TRBV5-1 and TRBJ1-5, with unresolved D. Germline lookup yields CDR1 SGHRS and CDR2 YFSETQ. V lost 5 bases to trimming and J lost 1 base, with 13 bases between them. The CDR3 runs 15 residues. The CDR3 DNA reads TGCGCCAGCAGGGAGGCGGTGGGGAGCAATCAGCCCCAGCATTTT. It translates to CASREAVGSNQPQHF.

This clone was recorded only once. This chain connects TRBV27 to TRBJ2-1; D is possibly TRBD1 (5 bases). V gave up 8 bases and J gave up 0 bases, with 17 bases separating them. The CDR3 is 16 residues long. Germline CDR1 reads MNHEY; CDR2 reads SMNVEV (reference sequence). The CDR3 DNA sequence: TGTGCCAGCGACAGCCTCCAGCGAACCTCCTACAATGAGCAGTTCTTC. It translates to CASDSLQRTSYNEQFF.

The rearrangement uses TRBV27 and TRBJ2-2, with 14 bases lining up with TRBD2. Germline trimming cut 5 bases from V and 6 bases from J; bases unmatched to any gene: 8. In germline, CDR1 is MNHEY, CDR2 SMNVEV (reference sequence). The CDR3 length is 17 residues. The CDR3 is CASSRLAGGSGAGELFF. The CDR3 DNA follows: TGTGCCAGCAGTAGACTAGCGGGAGGGTCGGGGGCCGGGGAGCTGTTTTTT.